This section outlines one TCR beta chain sequence together with its context. The data derive from a study of identical twins. TCRdb called the 5' RACE reads again in MiXCR, with one record for every CDR3 protein. The sample shows about 720,000 distinct CDR3 sequences, about 9.4% of them seen only once. This sample was shared with a second study, whose subject was yellow fever vaccine responses in identical twins.

The sequencing sample was made of PBMCs. The clonotype was recovered from a woman younger than 30 in good health.

DNA for the CDR3: TGTGCCAGCAGTGAATTCGGGGGGCTGGGGGAGCAGTACTTC. Its protein product is CASSEFGGLGEQYF. The chain joins TRBV25-1 to TRBJ2-7; perhaps TRBD2 as D (7 bases). The V gene lost 1 base and the J gene lost 7 bases, with 14 bases spanning the gap. Germline-derived CDR1 and CDR2 are MGHDK and SYGVNS. The CDR3 runs to 14 residues.